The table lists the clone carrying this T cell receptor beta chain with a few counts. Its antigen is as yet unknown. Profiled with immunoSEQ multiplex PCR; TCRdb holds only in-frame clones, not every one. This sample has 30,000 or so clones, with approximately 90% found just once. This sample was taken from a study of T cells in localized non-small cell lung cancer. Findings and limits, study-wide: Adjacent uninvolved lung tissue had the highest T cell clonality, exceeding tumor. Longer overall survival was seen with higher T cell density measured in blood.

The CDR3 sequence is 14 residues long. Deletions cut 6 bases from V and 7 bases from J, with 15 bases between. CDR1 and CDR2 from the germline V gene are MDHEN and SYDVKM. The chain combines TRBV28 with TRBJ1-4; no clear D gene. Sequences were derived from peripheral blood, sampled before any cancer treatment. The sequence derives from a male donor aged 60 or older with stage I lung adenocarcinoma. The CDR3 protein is CASSLVEDSEKLFF. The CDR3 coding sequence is TGTGCCAGCAGCCTCGTGGAAGATAGTGAAAAACTGTTTTTT.